These 2 T cell receptor beta chains were sequenced from one sample in a study of cytomegalovirus exposure and HLA in healthy donors (dated by TCRdb to between 2016 and 2019). Library creation used the immunoSEQ multiplex PCR assay. For the multiplex PCR, a mixture combining 60 forward primers for TCR Vbeta segments and 13 reverse primers for TCR Jbeta segments was used. TCRdb took this table from immuneACCESS and kept in-frame rearrangements with V and J called. Such tables lack part of the clones; where checked against another copy, unresolved V genes explain under half of the gap, and the rest is unexplained. For this sample there are about 210,000 clones; around 83% appear just once. The top ten clones comprise roughly 0.26% of the sample. The sequencing input was PBMCs. The receptors were gathered from a girl aged 2-9 years in good health and CMV-seronegative.

This clone has just one count. The chain combines TRBV15 with TRBJ1-1, with D possibly TRBD1 on 6 matching bases. Germline CDR1 is LNHNV and CDR2 is YYDKDF (reference sequence). This CDR3 has 16 amino acids. V gave up 1 base and J gave up 5 bases, with 17 bases separating them. The CDR3 DNA reads TGTGCCACCAGCAGAGGCGTCACAGGGACGGAGACTGAAGCTTTCTTT. Its translation: CATSRGVTGTETEAFF.

The J gene is TRBJ2-5, the V gene TRBV29-1; a possible D gene is TRBD2 (6 bases). The J call may be wrong; the DNA end is better matched by TRBJ2-7. Looked up from germline, CDR1 is SQVTM and CDR2 is ANQGSEA. The CDR3 has 15 residues. The CDR3 here is CSVLTPDSRRGEQYF. DNA for the CDR3: TGCAGCGTCCTCACTCCGGACTCCCGGAGGGGCGAGCAGTACTTC.